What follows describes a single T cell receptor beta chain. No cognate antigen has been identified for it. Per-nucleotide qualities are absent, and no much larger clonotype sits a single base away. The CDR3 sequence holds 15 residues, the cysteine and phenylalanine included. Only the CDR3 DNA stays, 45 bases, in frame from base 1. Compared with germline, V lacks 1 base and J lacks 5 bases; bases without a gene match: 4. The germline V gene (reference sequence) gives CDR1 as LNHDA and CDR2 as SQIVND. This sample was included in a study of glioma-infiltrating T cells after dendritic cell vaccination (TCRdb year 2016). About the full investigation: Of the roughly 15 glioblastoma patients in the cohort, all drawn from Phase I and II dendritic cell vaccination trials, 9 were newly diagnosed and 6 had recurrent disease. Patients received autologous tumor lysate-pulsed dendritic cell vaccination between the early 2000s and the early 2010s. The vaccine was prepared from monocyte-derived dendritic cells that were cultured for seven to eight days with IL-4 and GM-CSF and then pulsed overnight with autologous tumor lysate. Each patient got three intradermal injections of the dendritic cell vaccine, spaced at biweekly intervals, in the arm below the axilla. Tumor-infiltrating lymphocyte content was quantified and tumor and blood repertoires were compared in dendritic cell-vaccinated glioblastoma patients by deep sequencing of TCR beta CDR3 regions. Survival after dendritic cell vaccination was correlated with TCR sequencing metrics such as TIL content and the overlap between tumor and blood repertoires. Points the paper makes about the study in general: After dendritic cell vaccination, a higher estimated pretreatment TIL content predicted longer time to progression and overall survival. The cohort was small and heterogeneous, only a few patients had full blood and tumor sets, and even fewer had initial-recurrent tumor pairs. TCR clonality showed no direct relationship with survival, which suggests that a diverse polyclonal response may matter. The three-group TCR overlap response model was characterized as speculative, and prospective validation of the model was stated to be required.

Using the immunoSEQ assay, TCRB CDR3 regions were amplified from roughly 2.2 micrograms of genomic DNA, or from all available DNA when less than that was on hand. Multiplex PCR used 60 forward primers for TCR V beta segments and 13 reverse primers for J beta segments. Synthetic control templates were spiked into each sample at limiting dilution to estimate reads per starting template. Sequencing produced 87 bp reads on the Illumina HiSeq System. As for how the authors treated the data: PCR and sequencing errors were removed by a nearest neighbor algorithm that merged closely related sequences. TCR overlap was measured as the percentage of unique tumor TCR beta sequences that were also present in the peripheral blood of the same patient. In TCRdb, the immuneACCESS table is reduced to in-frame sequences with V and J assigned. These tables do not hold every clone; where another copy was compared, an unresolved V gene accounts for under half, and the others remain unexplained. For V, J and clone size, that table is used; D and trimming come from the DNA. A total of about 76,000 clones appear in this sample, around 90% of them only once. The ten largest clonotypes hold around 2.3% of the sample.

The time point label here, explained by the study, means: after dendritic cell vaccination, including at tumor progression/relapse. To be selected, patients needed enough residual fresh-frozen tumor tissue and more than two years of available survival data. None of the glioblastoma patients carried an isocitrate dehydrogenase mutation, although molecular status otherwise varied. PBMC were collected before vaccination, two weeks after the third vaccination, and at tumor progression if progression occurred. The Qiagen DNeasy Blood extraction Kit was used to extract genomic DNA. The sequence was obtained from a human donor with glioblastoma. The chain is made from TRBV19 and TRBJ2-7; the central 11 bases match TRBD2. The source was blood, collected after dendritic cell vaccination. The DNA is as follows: TGTGCCAGTAGTATAGTAGGACTAGCGGGCCACGAGCAGTACTTC. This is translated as CASSIVGLAGHEQYF.